This T cell receptor beta chain was obtained from a study of shared clonotypes between healthy human individuals. There are a few counts of this clone. Only in-frame clones appear in the TCRdb table, and some are missing; sequencing was by immunoSEQ multiplex PCR. Seen here are about 500,000 clones, approximately 71% observed once, and the top ten hold around 12%. Healthy HIV-negative adults without recent acute infections or vaccinations served as donors. The study used about 90 million PBMCs per unsorted sample for genomic DNA. Sequences were obtained from PBMCs. The clonotype comes from a woman aged 40 to 55 in good health. Some clones in this sample may be carry-over from other donors' samples.

This CDR3 is CASSLQGGDEKLFF. The CDR3 DNA sequence: TGTGCCAGCAGCTTACAGGGGGGAGATGAAAAACTGTTTTTT. The V and J genes are TRBV7-2 and TRBJ1-4; the match to TRBD1 covers 7 bases. The CDR3 is 14 residues long. V lost 2 bases and J lost 6; bases outside the gene matches: 3. Germline CDR1 and CDR2: SGHTA and FQGNSA.